There are a few counts of the clone carrying this T cell receptor beta chain. Its target is not known. The source of the sample is a study of response to subunit inactivated influenza vaccine. Study-wide results and caveats: The study's authors posited that every seasonal influenza vaccination enlists few new T cells.

TCRdb passed the RT-PCR reads through MiXCR, listing each CDR3 protein once. The data hold about 520,000 distinct CDR3 sequences, with around 25% observed a single time. V dropped 0 bases and J dropped 4 bases, with 13 bases sitting between them. Per germline, CDR1 SGHRS and CDR2 YFSETQ. CDR3 length equals 16 residues. The receptor comes from a man aged 45-65 years who received an inactivated influenza vaccine. The chain carries TRBV5-1 and TRBJ2-2; perhaps TRBD1 as D (6 bases). Sequencing used CD4+ T cells sorted from PBMCs, obtained around 5 days after vaccination. CDR3 protein: CASSLDRVLSTGELFF. CDR3 coding DNA: TGCGCCAGCAGCTTGGACAGGGTTTTGAGCACCGGGGAGCTGTTTTTT.